These T cell receptor beta chains were read from a single sample in a study of OX40 agonist ivuxolimab in advanced cancers. Method: immunoSEQ multiplex PCR; TCRdb's copy keeps in-frame clones and lacks some. Found here are roughly 63,000 clones, about 88% of them singletons; the top ten hold approximately 1.2%. The sequenced sample was CD4+ or CD8+ T cells sorted from blood, obtained in a trial of the OX40 agonist ivuxolimab. All receptors come from an adult with an advanced solid tumor such as melanoma, head and neck, liver or kidney cancer. The CDR3 runs from the conserved cysteine through the conserved F or W. A D gene is named only where the DNA matches it firmly. Some rows mark clone size as missing; the rest say once, few, many or name a class of expanded clone.

d_gene: -
v_gene: TRBV5-4
abundance: few
j_gene: TRBJ2-2
CDR3nt: TGTGCCAGCAGTTTTGTGGTAGGCGCGAACACCGGGGAGCTGTTTTTT
CDR3aa: CASSFVVGANTGELFF

d_gene: TRBD2
v_gene: TRBV2
abundance: -
j_gene: TRBJ2-1
CDR3nt: TGTGCCAGCAGATCCCCGGGGGGTCTGACGTTCTTC
CDR3aa: CASRSPGGLTFF

d_gene: -
v_gene: TRBV10-3
abundance: -
j_gene: TRBJ1-1
CDR3nt: TGTGCCATCAGTGGTTTAAGGGGCGGTAATGAAGCTTTCTTT
CDR3aa: CAISGLRGGNEAFF

d_gene: TRBD1
v_gene: TRBV5-1
abundance: once
j_gene: TRBJ2-6
CDR3nt: TGCGCCAGCAGCTTTCGGCAGGGGGCGACCGGGGCCAACGTCCTGACTTTC
CDR3aa: CASSFRQGATGANVLTF

d_gene: TRBD1
v_gene: TRBV30
abundance: -
j_gene: TRBJ1-1
CDR3nt: TGTGCCTGCGGCACAGGGGTGAACACTGAAGCTTTCTTT
CDR3aa: CACGTGVNTEAFF

d_gene: -
v_gene: TRBV2
abundance: few
j_gene: TRBJ2-6
CDR3nt: TGTGCCAGCAGTGCGGACGTCCTGGCCGGGGCCAACGTCCTGACTTTC
CDR3aa: CASSADVLAGANVLTF

d_gene: -
v_gene: TRBV14
abundance: -
j_gene: TRBJ1-1
CDR3nt: TGTGCCAGCAGCCAAGATTTGGGGTTCGCTGAAGCTTTCTTT
CDR3aa: CASSQDLGFAEAFF

d_gene: -
v_gene: TRBV5-8
abundance: -
j_gene: TRBJ1-2
CDR3nt: TGTGCCAGCAGCCGCTGGGCTGGCTATGGCTACACCTTC
CDR3aa: CASSRWAGYGYTF

d_gene: TRBD1
v_gene: TRBV19
abundance: -
j_gene: TRBJ1-4
CDR3nt: TGTGCCAGTAGTTGGGGACAGCGGACCCTAAGCGGTGAAAAACTGTTTTTT
CDR3aa: CASSWGQRTLSGEKLFF

d_gene: TRBD2
v_gene: TRBV7-9
abundance: -
j_gene: TRBJ2-3
CDR3nt: TGTGCCAGCCTTAGCGGGGGGAGCACAGATACGCAGTATTTT
CDR3aa: CASLSGGSTDTQYF

d_gene: TRBD1
v_gene: TRBV9
abundance: -
j_gene: TRBJ1-2
CDR3nt: TGTGCCAGCAGCGCTTCCGGACAGGTCGACTATGGCTACACCTTC
CDR3aa: CASSASGQVDYGYTF

d_gene: -
v_gene: TRBV5-8
abundance: -
j_gene: TRBJ1-5
CDR3nt: TGTGCCAGCAGGAGTGGTCGAATTAATCAGCCCCAGCATTTT
CDR3aa: CASRSGRINQPQHF

d_gene: -
v_gene: TRBV7-2
abundance: -
j_gene: TRBJ1-2
CDR3nt: TGTGCCAGCACTCTCAGCAGGGGAACCTATGGCTACACCTTC
CDR3aa: CASTLSRGTYGYTF

d_gene: TRBD2
v_gene: TRBV5-1
abundance: -
j_gene: TRBJ2-7
CDR3nt: TGCGCCAGCAGCGCGGGACTAGCGGGGGCCCCCACCTACGAGCAGTACTTC
CDR3aa: CASSAGLAGAPTYEQYF

d_gene: TRBD1
v_gene: TRBV5-6
abundance: -
j_gene: TRBJ2-7
CDR3nt: TGTGCCAGCAGAAGGACAGGCTCCGGCTCCTACGAGCAGTACTTC
CDR3aa: CASRRTGSGSYEQYF

d_gene: -
v_gene: TRBV5-1
abundance: -
j_gene: TRBJ2-5
CDR3nt: TGCGCCAGCACCCACGGGACAAACGCCGCGCGGGAGACCCAGTACTTC
CDR3aa: CASTHGTNAARETQYF

d_gene: -
v_gene: TRBV27
abundance: -
j_gene: TRBJ1-2
CDR3nt: TGTGCCAGCAGTCTACAGGGATACTATGGCTACACCTTC
CDR3aa: CASSLQGYYGYTF

d_gene: -
v_gene: TRBV7-8
abundance: -
j_gene: TRBJ2-3
CDR3nt: TGTGCCAGCAGCTTTATCACAGATACGCAGTATTTT
CDR3aa: CASSFITDTQYF

d_gene: -
v_gene: TRBV4-1
abundance: -
j_gene: TRBJ2-6
CDR3nt: TGCGCCAGCAGCCAAGTGGACAGATCCTCTGGGGCCAACGTCCTGACTTTC
CDR3aa: CASSQVDRSSGANVLTF

d_gene: TRBD1
v_gene: TRBV7-2
abundance: -
j_gene: TRBJ2-7
CDR3nt: TGTGCCAGCAGCCCACAGGGGCTCTCCTACGAGCAGTACTTC
CDR3aa: CASSPQGLSYEQYF

d_gene: TRBD1
v_gene: TRBV5-1
abundance: -
j_gene: TRBJ2-1
CDR3nt: TGCGCCAGCAGATTGGACAGGGGCACTTTTGAGAACTACAATGAGCAGTTCTTC
CDR3aa: CASRLDRGTFENYNEQFF

d_gene: -
v_gene: TRBV18
abundance: -
j_gene: TRBJ1-4
CDR3nt: TGTGCCAGCTCACCCGCAAGCGACAGAGTCAACTCGTTTAATGAAAAACTGTTTTTT
CDR3aa: CASSPASDRVNSFNEKLFF

d_gene: TRBD1
v_gene: TRBV19
abundance: -
j_gene: TRBJ2-5
CDR3nt: TGTGCCAGTAGTATAGCCCCCAGACAGGGGGGGACCCAGTACTTC
CDR3aa: CASSIAPRQGGTQYF

d_gene: TRBD1
v_gene: TRBV18
abundance: -
j_gene: TRBJ1-3
CDR3nt: TGTGCCAGCTCCCGGGACAGCTCTGGAAACACCATATATTTT
CDR3aa: CASSRDSSGNTIYF

d_gene: -
v_gene: TRBV19
abundance: -
j_gene: TRBJ1-2
CDR3nt: TGTGCCAGTAGTATCGGACGATCAGCTAACTATGGCTACACCTTC
CDR3aa: CASSIGRSANYGYTF

d_gene: TRBD2
v_gene: TRBV6-1
abundance: -
j_gene: TRBJ2-2
CDR3nt: TGTGCCAGCAGTTTTAGCGGGCCTGGGGAGCTGTTTTTT
CDR3aa: CASSFSGPGELFF

d_gene: -
v_gene: TRBV18
abundance: -
j_gene: TRBJ1-2
CDR3nt: TGTGCCAGCTCACCACGGGACACAACGCCTAACTATGGCTACACCTTC
CDR3aa: CASSPRDTTPNYGYTF

d_gene: -
v_gene: TRBV5-1
abundance: -
j_gene: TRBJ1-1
CDR3nt: TGCGCCAGCAGCGCCTCAGGTCTAGGGTACACTGAAGCTTTCTTT
CDR3aa: CASSASGLGYTEAFF

d_gene: TRBD1
v_gene: TRBV18
abundance: -
j_gene: TRBJ2-6
CDR3nt: TGTGCCAGCTCACCTACAGGGGCTGGGGCCAACGTCCTGACTTTC
CDR3aa: CASSPTGAGANVLTF

d_gene: -
v_gene: TRBV18
abundance: few
j_gene: TRBJ2-3
CDR3nt: TGTGCCAGCTCCTCATCAAGGGGCGATACGCAGTATTTT
CDR3aa: CASSSSRGDTQYF

d_gene: -
v_gene: TRBV7-2
abundance: -
j_gene: TRBJ1-1
CDR3nt: TGTGCCAGCAGCTTAGATTTGAACAGGGAGGCTTTCTTT
CDR3aa: CASSLDLNREAFF

d_gene: -
v_gene: TRBV9
abundance: once
j_gene: TRBJ1-2
CDR3nt: TGTGCCAGCAGCGTAGAAGCTGGCTATGGCTACACCTTC
CDR3aa: CASSVEAGYGYTF

d_gene: TRBD2
v_gene: TRBV11-3
abundance: -
j_gene: TRBJ2-1
CDR3nt: TGTGCCAGCAGCTTAATTGCGGGGGTTGAGCAGTTCTTC
CDR3aa: CASSLIAGVEQFF

d_gene: -
v_gene: TRBV6-5
abundance: -
j_gene: TRBJ1-1
CDR3nt: TGTGCCACCCTCCGGGGTTACGGTGAAGCTTTCTTT
CDR3aa: CATLRGYGEAFF

d_gene: TRBD1
v_gene: TRBV18
abundance: -
j_gene: TRBJ1-6
CDR3nt: TGTGCCAGCTCACCATCAGGGGGTAATTCACCCCTCCACTTT
CDR3aa: CASSPSGGNSPLHF

d_gene: TRBD1
v_gene: TRBV5-1
abundance: -
j_gene: TRBJ2-1
CDR3nt: TGCGCCAGCAGCTCGCTATGGGACAGGGGCTACAATGAGCAGTTCTTC
CDR3aa: CASSSLWDRGYNEQFF